Each of the 2 T cell receptor beta chains below was sequenced from the same sample in a study of naive and memory T cell subsets. Nested alpha and beta constant-region primers with the SP2 primer drove four PCR rounds on ligated cDNA. TCRdb used MiXCR to reprocess the UMI-ligation and nested PCR reads, holding one entry per CDR3 protein. The listing records around 25 distinct CDR3 sequences. Sequencing was performed on central memory CD4+ T cells from blood. The source is a human donor in good health.

This clonotype was counted a single time. A library prepared for alpha chains yielded this beta chain as an off-target read; its size is of little meaning. The V gene is TRBV7-8, the J gene TRBJ1-1; no reliable D call. The V end was cut by 3 bases, the J end by 4 bases, with 6 bases between. CDR3 length: 12 amino acids. The germline V gene encodes CDR1 SGHVS and CDR2 FQNEAQ. This CDR3 is CASSFERTEAFF. DNA for the CDR3: TGTGCCAGCAGCTTTGAACGCACTGAAGCTTTCTTT. Drawing the rest from reference TRBV7-8 and TRBJ1-1, the complete variable domain is GAGVSQSPRYKVAKRGQDVALRCDPISGHVSLFWYQQALGQGPEFLTYFQNEAQLDKSGLPSDRFFAERPEGSVSTLKIQRTQQEDSAVYLCASSFERTEAFFGQGTRLTVV.

Worth noting for this clonotype: The library was designed around alpha chains, so this beta chain is a stray read whose abundance carries little weight. The rearrangement joins TRBV29-1 to TRBJ1-2; D might be TRBD1 (5 bases). Germline CDR1 SQVTM, CDR2 ANQGSEA. The V gene lost 3 bases and the J gene lost 5 bases, with 13 bases spanning the gap. The CDR3 totals 13 residues. The CDR3 here is CSVEPQGSYGYTF. CDR3 coding DNA: TGCAGCGTTGAGCCTCAGGGAAGTTATGGCTACACCTTC.